Below are 6 T cell receptor beta chains sequenced from a single sample in a study of T cells in Graves' hyperthyroidism and ophthalmopathy. Amplification of TCR beta CDR3 regions used RNA as the template. The HTBI primer set was used in a first-round RT-PCR of the TCR CDR3. A single record per CDR3 protein comes from TCRdb applying MiXCR to the multiplex PCR reads. The sample has 500,000 to 650,000 distinct CDR3 sequences, roughly 15% seen once. Sequences were obtained from blood. The receptors were sampled from a woman aged 45-65 years with Graves' ophthalmopathy.

This clonotype was counted many times. The chain uses TRBV11-2 and TRBJ1-5, with D unresolved. V lost 5 bases and J 2 bases, leaving 10 bases between the germline ends. In germline, CDR1 is SGHAT, CDR2 FQNNGV. The CDR3 runs 14 residues. CDR3 protein: CASSPERGNQPQHF. The CDR3 DNA is TGTGCCAGCAGCCCAGAGCGGGGCAATCAGCCCCAGCATTTT.

This clonotype has a handful of counts. The gene calls are TRBV9 and TRBJ2-3; 7 nucleotides agree with TRBD1. The ends lost 3 bases at V and 4 bases at J; junction bases unmatched: 8. The length of the CDR3 is 15 residues. From germline, CDR1 is SGDLS and CDR2 YYNGEE. The CDR3 loop reads CASSARDSSPDTQYF. For the CDR3, the DNA is TGTGCCAGCAGCGCCCGGGACAGTTCCCCAGATACGCAGTATTTT.

This clonotype came up a few times. The chain couples TRBV12-3 or TRBV12-4 to TRBJ2-6; D possibly corresponds to TRBD2 (5 bases). Trimming pared 8 bases from V and 0 bases from J, leaving 17 bases between. The CDR3 is 17 amino acids. CDR3: CASDGRELLSGANVLTF. As DNA, the CDR3 is TGTGCCAGCGATGGCCGGGAACTGCTCTCTGGGGCCAACGTCCTGACTTTC.

The V and J genes are TRBV28 and TRBJ2-1; TRBD2 matches at 9 bases. The length of the CDR3 is 16 residues. J was trimmed by 2 bases and V by 4 bases; bases with no gene match: 6. The V gene's germline CDR1 is MDHEN and CDR2 SYDVKM. CDR3 amino acids: CASSSPASGAYNEQFF. CDR3 coding DNA: TGTGCCAGCAGTTCCCCGGCTAGCGGGGCCTACAATGAGCAGTTCTTC.

This clonotype was counted a few times. V and J are TRBV20-1 and TRBJ2-1; D possibly corresponds to TRBD2 (6 bases). Trimming stripped 3 bases from V and 4 bases from J, with 10 bases between. The CDR3 contains 13 residues. The germline V gene has CDR1 DFQATT and CDR2 SNEGSKA (reference sequence). CDR3 coding DNA: TGCAGTGCTAGGGGGACTTTATACAATGAGCAGTTCTTC. It codes for CSARGTLYNEQFF.

This clonotype was detected ten times or more. The V call is TRBV28, the J call TRBJ2-1, with D tentatively TRBD1 (6 bases). The CDR3 covers 16 residues. Trimming stripped 3 bases from V and 0 bases from J, with 12 bases between. Germline CDR1 reads MDHEN; CDR2 reads SYDVKM. Here the CDR3 reads CASSFTGPISYNEQFF. The CDR3 region has the DNA TGTGCCAGCAGTTTTACAGGGCCCATCTCCTACAATGAGCAGTTCTTC.